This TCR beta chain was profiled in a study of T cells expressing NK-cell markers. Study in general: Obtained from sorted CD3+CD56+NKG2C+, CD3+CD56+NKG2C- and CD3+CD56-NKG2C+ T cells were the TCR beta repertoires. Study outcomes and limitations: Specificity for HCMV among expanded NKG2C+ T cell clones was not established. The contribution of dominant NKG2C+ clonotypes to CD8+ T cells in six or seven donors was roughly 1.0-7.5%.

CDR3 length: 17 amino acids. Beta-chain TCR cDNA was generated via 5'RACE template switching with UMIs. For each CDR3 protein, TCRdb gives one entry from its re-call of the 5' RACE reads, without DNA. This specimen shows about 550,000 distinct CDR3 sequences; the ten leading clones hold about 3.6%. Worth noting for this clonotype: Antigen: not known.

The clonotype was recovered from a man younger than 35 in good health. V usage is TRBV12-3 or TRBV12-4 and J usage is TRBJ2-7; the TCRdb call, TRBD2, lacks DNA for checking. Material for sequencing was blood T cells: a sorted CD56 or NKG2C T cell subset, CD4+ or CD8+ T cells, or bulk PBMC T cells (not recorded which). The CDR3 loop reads CASSLGQPGRAFYEQYF.